This T cell receptor (beta chain) emerged from a study of T cells in Graves' hyperthyroidism and ophthalmopathy. Per germline, CDR1 SGHDT and CDR2 YYEEEE. This CDR3 spans 14 amino acids. Trimming cost V 0 bases and J 3 bases, with 9 bases left between them. This clonotype was observed once. Its antigen remains unidentified. Exclusion of patients followed from uncontrolled infection, other autoimmune disease, pregnancy or lactation. The diagnostic basis comprised clinical symptoms, serum thyroxine and TRAb, thyroid ultrasound and orbital computed tomography. From RNA transcripts, TCR beta CDR3 regions were amplified. RT-PCR in the first round (using the HTBI primer set) targeted the TCR CDR3. MiXCR, run by TCRdb on the multiplex PCR reads, gives a single entry per CDR3 protein. This sample has about 510,000 distinct CDR3 sequences, with over 35% found just once. General study results and limits: In simple terms, a model built on 13 V-J features told ophthalmopathy apart from stable hyperthyroidism. In blood, most of the thyroid clonotypes expanded above 0.001 were also present.

This clonotype was obtained from an adult woman with Graves' disease, either hyperthyroidism or ophthalmopathy (not recorded which). The V and J genes are TRBV5-6 and TRBJ1-2, with D hard to call. Sequencing input: peripheral blood or thyroid tissue (not recorded which). The CDR3 reads CASSLGGRHYGYTF. DNA of the CDR3: TGTGCCAGCAGCTTGGGCGGGAGGCACTATGGCTACACCTTC. The full variable domain, in which reference TRBV5-6 and TRBJ1-2 provide the parts outside the CDR3, is DAGVTQSPTHLIKTRGQQVTLRCSPKSGHDTVSWYQQALGQGPQFIFQYYEEEERQRGNFPDRFSGHQFPNYSSELNVNALLLGDSALYLCASSLGGRHYGYTFGSGTRLTVV.